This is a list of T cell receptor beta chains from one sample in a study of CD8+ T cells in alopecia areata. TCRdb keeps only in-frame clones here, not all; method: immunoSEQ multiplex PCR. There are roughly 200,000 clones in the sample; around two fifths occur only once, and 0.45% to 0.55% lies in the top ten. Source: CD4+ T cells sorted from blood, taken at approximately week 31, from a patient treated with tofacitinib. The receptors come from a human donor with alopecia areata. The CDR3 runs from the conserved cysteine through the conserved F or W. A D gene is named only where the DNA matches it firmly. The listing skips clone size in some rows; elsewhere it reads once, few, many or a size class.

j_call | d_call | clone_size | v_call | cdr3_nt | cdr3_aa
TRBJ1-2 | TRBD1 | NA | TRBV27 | TGTGCCAGCAGGAGGACAGGGTTGAACTATGGCTACACCTTC | CASRRTGLNYGYTF
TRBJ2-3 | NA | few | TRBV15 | TGTGCCACCAGCAGTAAACAGGGAAATGGAGGCACAGATACGCAGTATTTT | CATSSKQGNGGTDTQYF
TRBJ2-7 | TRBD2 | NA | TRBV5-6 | TGTGCCAGCAGCAATAGCGGGGGGGCCTCCTACGAGCAGTACTTC | CASSNSGGASYEQYF
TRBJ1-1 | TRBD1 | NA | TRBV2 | TGTGCCAGCAGTCCCCGGACAGGGAACACTGAAGCTTTCTTT | CASSPRTGNTEAFF
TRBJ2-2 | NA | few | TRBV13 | TGTGCCAGCAGCCGAGGGCTAGCCTCCGGGGAGCTGTTTTTT | CASSRGLASGELFF
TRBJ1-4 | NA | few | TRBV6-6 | TGTGCCAGCAGGACTACAGGGTCACTGGCTAATGAAAAACTGTTTTTT | CASRTTGSLANEKLFF
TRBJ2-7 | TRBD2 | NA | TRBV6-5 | TGTGCCAGCAGTTACCGGACGGGAGGTAACTACGAGCAGTACTTC | CASSYRTGGNYEQYF
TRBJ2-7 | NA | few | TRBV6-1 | TGTGCCAGCAGGGACTACGACGAGCAGTACTTC | CASRDYDEQYF
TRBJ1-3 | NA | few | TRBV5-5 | TGTGCCAGCAGCTTGGAACCCGCCGGAAACACCATATATTTT | CASSLEPAGNTIYF
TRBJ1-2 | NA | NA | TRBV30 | TGTGCCTGGAGTCCACCGGGGCCAGGGGCTAACTATGGCTACACCTTC | CAWSPPGPGANYGYTF
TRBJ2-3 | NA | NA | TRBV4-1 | TGCGCCAGCAGCCAAGAGCGAGTAGTTTCGGATACGCAGTATTTT | CASSQERVVSDTQYF
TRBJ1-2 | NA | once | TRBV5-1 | TGCGCCAGCAGCTTGCAAGAGAACTATGGCTACACCTTC | CASSLQENYGYTF
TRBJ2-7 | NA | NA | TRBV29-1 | TGCAGCGCCAAGATACGGGAAAGATACTACGAGCAGTACTTC | CSAKIRERYYEQYF
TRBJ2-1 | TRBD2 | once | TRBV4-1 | TGCGCCAGCAGCCAAGATCAACGGGGGGGCTGGGGAAATGAGCAGTTCTTC | CASSQDQRGGWGNEQFF